The 8 T cell receptor beta chains below were found in one sample sequenced in a study of CD8 T cells in ankylosing spondylitis. Findings and caveats of the study: Made up of several highly homologous variants, a TCR beta motif appeared characteristic of ankylosing spondylitis blood.

Their recognized antigens are unknown. TCRdb itself ran the 5' RACE reads through MiXCR, one entry per CDR3 protein. The sample includes 400,000 to 450,000 distinct CDR3 sequences, roughly 17% seen only once; the top ten take approximately 1%. The specimen was blood, either unsorted or a sorted T cell fraction (not recorded which). The source of these receptors is a male donor with ankylosing spondylitis.

This sequence joins TRBV12-3 or TRBV12-4 and TRBJ1-1, with 9 bases lining up with TRBD1. The CDR3 totals 14 residues. Losses at the gene ends were 5 bases for V and 4 bases for J; bases not matched to a gene: 5. The CDR3 nucleotides read TGTGCCAGCAGTCCGACAGGGGGTTTCACTGAAGCTTTCTTT. It yields the protein CASSPTGGFTEAFF.

This clonotype was picked up a small number of times. The rearrangement uses TRBV20-1 and TRBJ2-1; 8 bases match TRBD2. This CDR3 has 16 amino acids. The V and J ends lost 0 bases and 6 bases, in that order; junction bases with no gene match: 10. CDR1 is DFQATT, CDR2 SNEGSKA, per germline (reference sequence). In DNA, the CDR3 is TGCAGTGCTAGAGATAGCGGACTAGCTAACACCAATGAGCAGTTCTTC. Its protein product is CSARDSGLANTNEQFF.

This clonotype was counted only a few times. The genes are TRBV2 and TRBJ1-1; weak D call: TRBD1 (5 bases). From germline, CDR1 is SNHLY and CDR2 FYNNEI. Trimming left V 4 bases short and J 3 bases short, with 12 bases between. CDR3 size: 14 residues. CDR3 sequence (DNA): TGTGCCAGCAGTGTTGAGAGGGGTGACACTGAAGCTTTCTTT. Its translation is CASSVERGDTEAFF.

This clonotype was observed at least ten times. This chain links TRBV10-3 with TRBJ1-2; TRBD1 might be the D (5 bases). This CDR3 has 13 amino acids. Germline V gene sequence: CDR1 ENHRY, CDR2 SYGVKD. V was shortened by 0 bases and J by 5 bases, with 7 bases between the two germline ends. Here the CDR3 DNA reads TGTGCCATCAGTGAGTCAGGGGAATATGGCTACACCTTC. Protein product: CAISESGEYGYTF.

This chain joins TRBV6-1 and TRBJ2-5; TRBD1 agrees at 10 bases. Germline-derived CDR1 and CDR2 are MNHNS and SASEGT. After removal of 4 bases from V and 4 bases from J, the junction contained 9 bases not matched to a gene. The CDR3 is 16 amino acids. Written as DNA, the CDR3 is TGTGCCAGCAGTGGACTTAGGGACAGGGGCCCAGAGACCCAGTACTTC. It yields the protein CASSGLRDRGPETQYF.

The rearrangement links TRBV20-1 to TRBJ2-5, with TRBD1 matching over 7 bases. This CDR3 has 11 amino acids. Germline V gene lookup returns CDR1 DFQATT and CDR2 SNEGSKA (reference sequence). The CDR3 region has the DNA TGCAGCGCCCAGGGGGACGAGACCCAGTACTTC. It is translated as CSAQGDETQYF.

V and J are TRBV4-3 and TRBJ2-1; D is unclear. Germline assignment: CDR1 LGHNA and CDR2 YSLEER. This CDR3 has 12 residues. Trimming took 1 base from V and 7 from J, leaving 5 bases between them. In nucleotides, the CDR3 is TGCGCCAGCAGCCAAGTGGCTAATGAGCAGTTCTTC. It encodes CASSQVANEQFF.

This clonotype was picked up a small number of times. This sequence joins TRBV6-1 and TRBJ1-4; TRBD1 is a possible D gene (5 bases). Germline CDR1 reads MNHNS; CDR2 reads SASEGT. This CDR3 has 14 amino acids. Trimming removed 8 bases from V and 4 bases from J, with 14 bases in between. DNA of the CDR3: TGTGCCAGCGGGCGGGACGGCCGTAATGAAAAACTGTTTTTT. Amino acids: CASGRDGRNEKLFF.